These 10 T cell receptor beta chains share one sample of origin, sequenced in a study of T-cell reconstitution after alpha-beta-depleted transplantation in children. Using unique molecular identifiers, the investigators prepared the TCRbeta library. TCRdb re-called the PCR reads with MiXCR, one entry per CDR3 protein. The table lists roughly 500,000 distinct CDR3 sequences, roughly 33% of them singletons. Here the sequenced sample was PBMCs from the stem cell graft donor, taken from the stem cell graft. The receptor set was obtained from a human donor who donated a stem cell graft to a child with aplastic anemia.

Worth noting for this clonotype: This could be a read error, since a much larger clone is one nucleotide away. CDR3 nucleotide sequence: TGCGCCAGCAGCTCGGCCGGTAGCTCCGTCCCAGAGACCCAGTACTTC. This codes for CASSSAGSSVPETQYF. The chain couples TRBV5-1 to TRBJ2-5; D ambiguous. Germline V gene sequence: CDR1 SGHRS, CDR2 YFSETQ. Trimming removed 3 bases at V and 4 bases at J, with 19 bases between. This CDR3 is built from 16 residues.

The V gene is TRBV20-1, the J gene TRBJ2-2; 8 bases agree with TRBD1. The CDR3 is 17 amino acids. V shed 2 bases and J 3 bases; nucleotides not matched to a gene: 11. The germline CDR1 and CDR2 sequences are DFQATT and SNEGSKA (reference sequence). The chain's CDR3 is CSARRSPGTGDTGELFF. The CDR3 region has the DNA TGCAGTGCTAGAAGATCTCCCGGGACAGGAGACACCGGGGAGCTGTTTTTT.

The chain links TRBV4-3 to TRBJ2-3; D is ambiguous. The germline V gene has CDR1 LGHNA and CDR2 YSLEER. CDR3 length equals 14 residues. Trimming stripped 0 bases from V and 4 bases from J, with 8 bases between. CDR3 bases: TGCGCCAGCAGCCAAGAGGGTAGGGCAGATACGCAGTATTTT. Encoded protein: CASSQEGRADTQYF.

This clonotype appeared once. V gene TRBV5-5 combines with J gene TRBJ2-7; the D is unclear. Between the trimmed V and J ends, which lost 1 base and 4 bases, there was a span of 12 bases. This CDR3 contains 14 residues. Germline V gene lookup returns CDR1 SGHKS and CDR2 YYEKEE (reference sequence). This chain's CDR3 is CASSLIEGNYEQYV. CDR3 DNA sequence: TGTGCCAGCAGCTTGATCGAAGGGAATTACGAGCAGTACGTC.

J is TRBJ1-2 and V is TRBV12-3 or TRBV12-4, with TRBD1 matching 8 bases. The length of the CDR3 is 16 residues. The ends lost 5 bases at V and 3 bases at J; junction bases unmatched: 11. CDR3 region: CASSPTPRGLDYGYTF. CDR3 in DNA: TGTGCCAGCAGTCCCACCCCCAGGGGGCTTGACTATGGCTACACCTTC.

There are a few counts of this clonotype. The V gene is TRBV7-2, the J gene TRBJ2-3, with 8 bases lining up with TRBD2. Germline V lookup: CDR1 SGHTA, CDR2 FQGNSA. The CDR3 covers 14 residues. The ends lost 1 base at V and 6 bases at J; junction bases unmatched: 3. The CDR3 sequence is CASSLGGRMDTQYF. The CDR3 nucleotides read TGTGCCAGCAGCTTAGGCGGGAGGATGGATACGCAGTATTTT.

This clonotype was seen a few times. The chain employs TRBV6-1 and TRBJ1-2, with 7 bases aligning to TRBD1. The germline V gene has CDR1 MNHNS and CDR2 SASEGT. The CDR3 is 17 residues long. V was clipped by 5 bases and J by 2 bases; unmatched bases: 14. This CDR3 is CASSRYSSGGLNYGYTF. For the CDR3, the DNA is TGTGCCAGCAGTAGATACAGCTCAGGGGGTTTGAACTATGGCTACACCTTC.

The chain employs TRBV12-3 or TRBV12-4 and TRBJ2-5, with 7 bases aligning to TRBD2. Trimming removed 5 bases from V and 5 bases from J; junction bases left unmatched: 14. This CDR3 has 16 amino acids. CDR3 nucleotide sequence: TGTGCCAGCAGTGAGGGCTGGACTAGATCTGGGGAGACCCAGTACTTC. Protein sequence: CASSEGWTRSGETQYF.

This clonotype has more than one count but fewer than ten. The chain recombines TRBV12-3 or TRBV12-4 with TRBJ1-1; 7 bases are shared with TRBD1. CDR3 length equals 12 residues. V dropped 6 bases and J dropped 6; count of bases not matched to a gene: 4. The CDR3 DNA follows: TGTGCCAGCAGCCAGGACAGGCCTGAAGCTTTCTTT. Its translation is CASSQDRPEAFF.

This clonotype was observed a few times. The CDR3 spells CASSPDYYGYTF. CDR3 coding DNA: TGTGCCAGCAGCCCGGACTACTATGGCTACACCTTC. The rearrangement links TRBV7-2 to TRBJ1-2; no reliable D call. The germline V and J ends were trimmed by 5 bases and 3 bases, with 7 bases remaining between them. The length of the CDR3 is 12 residues. Germline values: CDR1 SGHTA, CDR2 FQGNSA.